This is a list of T cell receptor beta chains from one sample in a study of OX40 agonist ivuxolimab in advanced cancers. Profiled with immunoSEQ multiplex PCR; TCRdb holds only in-frame clones, not every one. The profile shows roughly 29,000 clones, around 85% of them singletons. The material sequenced was CD4+ or CD8+ T cells sorted from blood, taken in a trial of the OX40 agonist ivuxolimab. These receptor sequences come from an adult with an advanced solid tumor such as melanoma, head and neck, liver or kidney cancer. Both conserved end residues are part of each CDR3. D genes are given only for firm matches. Expanded clones are given a class, and other clones once, few, many or no size at all.

v_call: TRBV5-1; d_call: TRBD1; clone_size: -; j_call: TRBJ2-2; cdr3_aa: CASSLDGTGNTGELFF; cdr3_nt: TGCGCCAGCAGCTTGGACGGGACAGGGAACACCGGGGAGCTGTTTTTT
v_call: TRBV7-6; d_call: TRBD2; clone_size: -; j_call: TRBJ2-7; cdr3_aa: CASSAGTTPNEQYF; cdr3_nt: TGTGCCAGCAGCGCCGGGACTACCCCTAACGAGCAGTACTTC
v_call: TRBV14; d_call: -; clone_size: once; j_call: TRBJ1-2; cdr3_aa: CASSPGGALGYTF; cdr3_nt: TGTGCCAGCAGCCCTGGCGGGGCTCTAGGCTACACCTTC
v_call: TRBV5-1; d_call: TRBD2; clone_size: once; j_call: TRBJ2-2; cdr3_aa: CASSQTSGGYTGELFF; cdr3_nt: TGCGCCAGCAGCCAAACTAGCGGGGGGTACACCGGGGAGCTGTTTTTT
v_call: TRBV16; d_call: -; clone_size: medium-sized; j_call: TRBJ1-5; cdr3_aa: CASSHPGGSQPQHF; cdr3_nt: TGTGCCAGCAGCCACCCCGGAGGGTCTCAGCCCCAGCATTTT
v_call: TRBV18; d_call: TRBD1; clone_size: medium-sized; j_call: TRBJ1-1; cdr3_aa: CASSHWTGSDTEAFF; cdr3_nt: TGTGCCAGCTCTCATTGGACAGGGTCGGACACTGAAGCTTTCTTT
v_call: TRBV29-1; d_call: -; clone_size: -; j_call: TRBJ1-3; cdr3_aa: CSVEMTGNTIYF; cdr3_nt: TGCAGCGTTGAGATGACCGGAAACACCATATATTTT
v_call: TRBV15; d_call: -; clone_size: -; j_call: TRBJ1-2; cdr3_aa: CATSRVSDSLYGYTF; cdr3_nt: TGTGCCACCAGCAGAGTGTCTGACAGTCTCTATGGCTACACCTTC
v_call: TRBV5-4; d_call: -; clone_size: -; j_call: TRBJ1-1; cdr3_aa: CASSGGDSEAFF; cdr3_nt: TGTGCCAGCAGCGGGGGTGACAGTGAAGCTTTCTTT
v_call: TRBV5-1; d_call: -; clone_size: -; j_call: TRBJ1-3; cdr3_aa: CASSWPGGVGNTIYF; cdr3_nt: TGCGCCAGCAGCTGGCCAGGTGGGGTGGGAAACACCATATATTTT
v_call: TRBV5-1; d_call: -; clone_size: -; j_call: TRBJ2-7; cdr3_aa: CASSFWGTEQYF; cdr3_nt: TGCGCCAGCAGCTTTTGGGGCACCGAGCAGTACTTC
v_call: TRBV6-5; d_call: -; clone_size: -; j_call: TRBJ2-3; cdr3_aa: CASSYYRGSTDTQYF; cdr3_nt: TGTGCCAGCAGTTACTATCGGGGGAGCACAGATACGCAGTATTTT
v_call: TRBV13; d_call: TRBD1; clone_size: -; j_call: TRBJ2-7; cdr3_aa: CASSTRQGSSYEQYF; cdr3_nt: TGTGCCAGCAGCACCAGACAGGGATCCTCCTACGAGCAGTACTTC
v_call: TRBV2; d_call: -; clone_size: -; j_call: TRBJ1-4; cdr3_aa: CASSEAYGSGNDEKLFF; cdr3_nt: TGTGCCAGCAGTGAAGCGTACGGGTCAGGGAACGATGAAAAACTGTTTTTT
v_call: TRBV6-1; d_call: -; clone_size: -; j_call: TRBJ2-7; cdr3_aa: CASSGRGVAYEQYF; cdr3_nt: TGTGCCAGCAGTGGGAGGGGGGTAGCGTACGAGCAGTACTTC
v_call: TRBV4-2; d_call: TRBD2; clone_size: -; j_call: TRBJ2-1; cdr3_aa: CASTPGTSGSYNEQFF; cdr3_nt: TGTGCCAGCACCCCCGGGACTAGCGGCTCCTACAATGAGCAGTTCTTC
v_call: TRBV7-8; d_call: TRBD1; clone_size: -; j_call: TRBJ1-4; cdr3_aa: CASSPDRGRSNEKLFF; cdr3_nt: TGTGCCAGCAGCCCTGACAGGGGTCGGTCTAATGAAAAACTGTTTTTT
v_call: TRBV7-9; d_call: -; clone_size: -; j_call: TRBJ2-7; cdr3_aa: CASVMDNRGEQYF; cdr3_nt: TGTGCCAGCGTAATGGACAATCGAGGGGAGCAGTACTTC
v_call: TRBV19; d_call: -; clone_size: -; j_call: TRBJ2-7; cdr3_aa: CASSIARAYEQYF; cdr3_nt: TGTGCCAGTAGTATCGCACGGGCCTACGAGCAGTACTTC
v_call: TRBV6-5; d_call: -; clone_size: -; j_call: TRBJ2-7; cdr3_aa: CASSPGIAGYEQYF; cdr3_nt: TGTGCCAGCAGTCCCGGGATAGCAGGATACGAGCAGTACTTC
v_call: TRBV21-1; d_call: -; clone_size: -; j_call: TRBJ1-6; cdr3_aa: CASSIGVRTGASPLHF; cdr3_nt: TGTGCCAGCAGCATAGGGGTCCGGACAGGAGCCTCACCCCTCCACTTT
v_call: TRBV6-6; d_call: -; clone_size: -; j_call: TRBJ2-2; cdr3_aa: CASISRTGELFF; cdr3_nt: TGTGCCAGCATAAGCCGCACCGGGGAGCTGTTTTTT
v_call: TRBV5-6; d_call: -; clone_size: -; j_call: TRBJ1-2; cdr3_aa: CASSFVQGPEGYTF; cdr3_nt: TGTGCCAGCAGCTTTGTACAGGGACCGGAGGGCTACACCTTC
v_call: TRBV6-1; d_call: -; clone_size: -; j_call: TRBJ2-5; cdr3_aa: CASSEIQETQYF; cdr3_nt: TGTGCCAGCAGTGAAATCCAAGAGACCCAGTACTTC
v_call: TRBV27; d_call: TRBD1; clone_size: -; j_call: TRBJ2-3; cdr3_aa: CASSPNPGQGSTDTQYF; cdr3_nt: TGTGCCAGCAGTCCCAACCCGGGACAGGGGTCCACAGATACGCAGTATTTT
v_call: TRBV5-1; d_call: -; clone_size: -; j_call: TRBJ1-5; cdr3_aa: CASSLEGGVNQPQHF; cdr3_nt: TGCGCCAGCAGCTTGGAGGGGGGAGTCAATCAGCCCCAGCATTTT
v_call: TRBV6-5; d_call: TRBD1; clone_size: once; j_call: TRBJ2-7; cdr3_aa: CASSYAGTGDDEQYF; cdr3_nt: TGTGCCAGCAGTTACGCCGGGACAGGGGACGACGAGCAGTACTTC
v_call: TRBV7-9; d_call: TRBD1; clone_size: -; j_call: TRBJ2-7; cdr3_aa: CASSPQGASYEQYF; cdr3_nt: TGTGCCAGCAGCCCACAGGGGGCATCCTACGAGCAGTACTTC
v_call: TRBV29-1; d_call: TRBD1; clone_size: few; j_call: TRBJ2-2; cdr3_aa: CSVWGQGTAGELFF; cdr3_nt: TGCAGCGTTTGGGGACAGGGAACCGCCGGGGAGCTGTTTTTT
v_call: TRBV10-2; d_call: -; clone_size: -; j_call: TRBJ2-3; cdr3_aa: CASTPTRGAGTDTQYF; cdr3_nt: TGCGCCAGCACTCCTACCCGGGGGGCCGGCACAGATACGCAGTATTTT
v_call: TRBV12-5; d_call: TRBD1; clone_size: once; j_call: TRBJ2-2; cdr3_aa: CASASGTENTGELFF; cdr3_nt: TGTGCTAGTGCCTCCGGGACAGAGAACACCGGGGAGCTGTTTTTT
v_call: TRBV27; d_call: -; clone_size: -; j_call: TRBJ2-7; cdr3_aa: CASSSGGRLYEQYF; cdr3_nt: TGTGCCAGCAGTTCCGGGGGGCGGCTCTACGAGCAGTACTTC
v_call: TRBV14; d_call: TRBD2; clone_size: -; j_call: TRBJ2-3; cdr3_aa: CASSPGLAGDTQYF; cdr3_nt: TGTGCCAGCAGCCCCGGACTAGCGGGGGATACGCAGTATTTT
v_call: TRBV10-2; d_call: -; clone_size: -; j_call: TRBJ2-7; cdr3_aa: CASRELVWGEQYF; cdr3_nt: TGCGCCAGCAGAGAACTAGTATGGGGGGAGCAGTACTTC
v_call: TRBV9; d_call: -; clone_size: -; j_call: TRBJ1-2; cdr3_aa: CASSPRGQVYGYTF; cdr3_nt: TGTGCCAGCAGCCCCCGGGGGCAAGTCTATGGCTACACCTTC
v_call: TRBV10-3; d_call: -; clone_size: few; j_call: TRBJ1-5; cdr3_aa: CATDENSNQPQHF; cdr3_nt: TGTGCCACTGACGAGAATAGCAATCAGCCCCAGCATTTT
v_call: TRBV5-1; d_call: TRBD1; clone_size: -; j_call: TRBJ1-4; cdr3_aa: CASSLAGTGDATNEKLFF; cdr3_nt: TGCGCCAGCAGCTTGGCCGGGACAGGGGACGCAACTAATGAAAAACTGTTTTTT
v_call: TRBV7-8; d_call: -; clone_size: -; j_call: TRBJ2-2; cdr3_aa: CASSLDSRGQSNTGELFF; cdr3_nt: TGTGCCAGCAGCTTAGATTCTAGGGGTCAGTCGAACACCGGGGAGCTGTTTTTT
v_call: TRBV14; d_call: TRBD1; clone_size: -; j_call: TRBJ2-1; cdr3_aa: CASSQGIRTGQQFF; cdr3_nt: TGTGCCAGCAGCCAGGGTATCCGGACAGGACAGCAGTTCTTC
v_call: TRBV18; d_call: -; clone_size: -; j_call: TRBJ1-5; cdr3_aa: CASSRTGLRDQPQHF; cdr3_nt: TGTGCCAGCTCCCGAACGGGACTGAGGGATCAGCCCCAGCATTTT
v_call: TRBV30; d_call: -; clone_size: -; j_call: TRBJ1-1; cdr3_aa: CAWSAGTMGTEAFF; cdr3_nt: TGTGCCTGGAGCGCAGGGACAATGGGGACTGAAGCTTTCTTT
v_call: TRBV11-2; d_call: -; clone_size: -; j_call: TRBJ1-6; cdr3_aa: CASRRPGGMNSPLHF; cdr3_nt: TGTGCCAGCAGGCGCCCGGGGGGAATGAATTCACCCCTCCACTTT
v_call: TRBV7-8; d_call: TRBD2; clone_size: -; j_call: TRBJ2-3; cdr3_aa: CASTPLSGATDTQYF; cdr3_nt: TGTGCCAGCACCCCCTTGAGCGGGGCGACAGATACGCAGTATTTT
v_call: TRBV7-6; d_call: TRBD1; clone_size: -; j_call: TRBJ2-2; cdr3_aa: CASSRTGGGTGELFF; cdr3_nt: TGTGCCAGCAGCCGGACAGGGGGAGGGACCGGGGAGCTGTTTTTT
v_call: TRBV27; d_call: TRBD2; clone_size: -; j_call: TRBJ2-7; cdr3_aa: CASSPLHFSGAYEQYF; cdr3_nt: TGTGCCAGCAGTCCCCTCCATTTTAGCGGGGCTTACGAGCAGTACTTC